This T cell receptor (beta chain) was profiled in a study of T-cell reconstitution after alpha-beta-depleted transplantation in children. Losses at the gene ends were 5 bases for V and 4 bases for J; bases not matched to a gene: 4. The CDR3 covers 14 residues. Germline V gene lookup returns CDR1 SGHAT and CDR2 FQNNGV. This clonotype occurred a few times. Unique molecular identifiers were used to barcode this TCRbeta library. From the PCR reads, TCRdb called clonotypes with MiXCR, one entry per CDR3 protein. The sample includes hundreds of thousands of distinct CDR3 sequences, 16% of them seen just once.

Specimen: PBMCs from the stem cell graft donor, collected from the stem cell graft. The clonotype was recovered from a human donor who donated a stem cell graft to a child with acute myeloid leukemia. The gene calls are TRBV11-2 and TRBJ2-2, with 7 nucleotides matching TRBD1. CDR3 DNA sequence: TGTGCCAGCAGCCGGGACAGCCTCACCGGGGAGCTGTTTTTT. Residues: CASSRDSLTGELFF. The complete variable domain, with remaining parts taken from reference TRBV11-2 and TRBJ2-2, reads EAGVAQSPRYKIIEKRQSVAFWCNPISGHATLYWYQQILGQGPKLLIQFQNNGVVDDSQLPKDRFSAERLKGVDSTLKIQPAKLEDSAVYLCASSRDSLTGELFFGEGSRLTVL.